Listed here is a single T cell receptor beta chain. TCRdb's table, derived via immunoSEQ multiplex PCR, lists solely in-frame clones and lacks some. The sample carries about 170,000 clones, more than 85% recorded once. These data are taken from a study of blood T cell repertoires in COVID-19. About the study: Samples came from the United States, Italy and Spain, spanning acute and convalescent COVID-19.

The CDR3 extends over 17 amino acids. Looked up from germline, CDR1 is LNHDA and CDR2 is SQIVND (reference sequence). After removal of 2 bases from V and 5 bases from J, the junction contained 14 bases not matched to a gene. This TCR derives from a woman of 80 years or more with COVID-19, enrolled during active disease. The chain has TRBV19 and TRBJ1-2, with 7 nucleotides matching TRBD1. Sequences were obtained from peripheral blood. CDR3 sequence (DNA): TGTGCCAGTAGTATAAAGGGACAGAGTGCTAATCTTTATGGCTACACCTTC. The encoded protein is CASSIKGQSANLYGYTF.